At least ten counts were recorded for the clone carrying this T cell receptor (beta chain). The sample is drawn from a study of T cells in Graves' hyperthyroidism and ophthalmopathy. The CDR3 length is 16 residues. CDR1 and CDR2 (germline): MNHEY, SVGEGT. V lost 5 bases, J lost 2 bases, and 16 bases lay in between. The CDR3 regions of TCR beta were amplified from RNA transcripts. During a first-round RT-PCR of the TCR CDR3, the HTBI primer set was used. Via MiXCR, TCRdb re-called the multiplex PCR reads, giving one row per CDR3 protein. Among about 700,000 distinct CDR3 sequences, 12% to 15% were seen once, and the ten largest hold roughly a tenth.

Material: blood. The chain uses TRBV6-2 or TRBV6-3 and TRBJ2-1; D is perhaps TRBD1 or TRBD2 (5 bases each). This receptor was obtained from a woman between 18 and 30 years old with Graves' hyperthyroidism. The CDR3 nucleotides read TGTGCCAGCAGTCGCAAGGGACCGAAGACCTACAATGAGCAGTTCTTC. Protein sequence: CASSRKGPKTYNEQFF.